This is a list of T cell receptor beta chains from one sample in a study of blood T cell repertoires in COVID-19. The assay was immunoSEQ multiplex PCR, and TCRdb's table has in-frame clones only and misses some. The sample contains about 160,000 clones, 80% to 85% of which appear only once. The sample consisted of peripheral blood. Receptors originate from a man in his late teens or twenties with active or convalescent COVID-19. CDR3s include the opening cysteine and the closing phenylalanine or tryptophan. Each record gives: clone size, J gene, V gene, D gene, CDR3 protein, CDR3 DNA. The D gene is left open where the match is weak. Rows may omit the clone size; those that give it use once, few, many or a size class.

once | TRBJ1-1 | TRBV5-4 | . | CASSLVGTGRSEF | TGTGCCAGCAGCTTGGTTGGAACAGGTCGAAGTGAATTT
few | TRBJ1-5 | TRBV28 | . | CASRSRDLGSYQPQHF | TGTGCCAGCAGGAGTCGAGACTTGGGTAGCTATCAGCCCCAGCATTTT
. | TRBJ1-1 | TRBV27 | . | CASSLSGGRRMNTEAFF | TGTGCCAGCAGTTTATCGGGAGGGCGCCGAATGAACACTGAAGCTTTCTTT
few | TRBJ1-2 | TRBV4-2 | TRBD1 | CASSPEGARPYGYTF | TGTGCCAGCAGTCCCGAGGGGGCGCGACCCTATGGCTACACCTTC
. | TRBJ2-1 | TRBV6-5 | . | CASRLSGNNEQFF | TGTGCCAGCAGGCTCAGCGGAAACAATGAGCAGTTCTTC
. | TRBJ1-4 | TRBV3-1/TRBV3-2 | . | CASSQDSLEKLFF | TGTGCCAGCAGCCAAGATAGTTTGGAAAAACTGTTTTTT
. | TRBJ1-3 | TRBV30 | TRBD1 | CAWRGTGAISGNTIYF | TGTGCCTGGAGAGGGACAGGGGCAATCTCTGGAAACACCATATATTTT
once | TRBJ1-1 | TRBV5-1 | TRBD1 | CASSLTTGRNTEAFF | TGCGCCAGCAGCTTAACGACAGGGAGGAACACTGAAGCTTTCTTT
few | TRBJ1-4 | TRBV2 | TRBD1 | CASRGRGTGGNEKLFF | TGTGCCAGCAGGGGAAGGGGGACAGGGGGGAATGAAAAACTGTTTTTT
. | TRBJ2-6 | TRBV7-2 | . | CASSLASSGANVLTF | TGTGCCAGCAGCTTAGCGAGCTCTGGGGCCAACGTCCTGACTTTC
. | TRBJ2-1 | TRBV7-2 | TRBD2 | CASSEDGRSYNEQFF | TGTGCCAGCAGCGAGGACGGGAGGTCCTACAATGAGCAGTTCTTC
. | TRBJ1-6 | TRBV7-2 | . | CASSFPQARRSPLHF | TGTGCCAGCAGCTTTCCGCAGGCACGGCGTTCACCCCTCCACTTT
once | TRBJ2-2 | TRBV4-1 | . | CASSQEQGNTGELFF | TGCGCCAGCAGCCAAGAGCAGGGTAACACCGGGGAGCTGTTTTTT
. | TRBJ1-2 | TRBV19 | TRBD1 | CAGRDRNYGYTF | TGTGCCGGGAGGGACAGGAACTATGGCTACACCTTC
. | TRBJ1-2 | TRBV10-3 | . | CAISEGGSDYGYTF | TGTGCCATCAGTGAAGGCGGGAGCGACTATGGCTACACCTTC
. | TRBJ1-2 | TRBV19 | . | CASSRLSSNYGYTF | TGTGCCAGTAGTCGGTTATCAAGTAACTATGGCTACACCTTC
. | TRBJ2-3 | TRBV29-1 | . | CSVEDQRGHAADTQYF | TGCAGCGTTGAAGATCAGAGGGGACACGCAGCAGATACGCAGTATTTT
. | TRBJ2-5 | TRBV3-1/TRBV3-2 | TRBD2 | CASSQIRLAGGTVETQYF | TGTGCCAGCAGCCAGATCCGCTTAGCGGGGGGAACGGTAGAGACCCAGTACTTC
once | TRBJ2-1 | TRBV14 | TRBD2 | CASSQGLSGSRIF | TGTGCCAGCAGCCAAGGCCTTAGCGGGAGCAGGATCTTC
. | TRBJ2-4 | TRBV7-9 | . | CASSSQVTKNIQYF | TGTGCCAGCAGCTCACAGGTTACCAAAAACATTCAGTACTTC
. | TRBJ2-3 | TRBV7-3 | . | CASSSYNSDTQYF | TGTGCCAGCAGCTCGTATAATTCGGATACGCAGTATTTT
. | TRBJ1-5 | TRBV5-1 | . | CASSSQGFENQPQHF | TGCGCCAGCAGCTCGCAGGGGTTTGAGAATCAGCCCCAGCATTTT
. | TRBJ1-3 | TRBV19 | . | CASSGGPTGTGNTIYF | TGTGCCAGTAGTGGGGGCCCAACAGGGACTGGAAACACCATATATTTT
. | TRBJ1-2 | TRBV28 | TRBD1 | CASSSVPGGNYGYTF | TGTGCCAGCAGTTCCGTACCAGGGGGTAACTATGGCTACACCTTC
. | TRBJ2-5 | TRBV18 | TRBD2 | CASSPLPGGPRETQYF | TGTGCCAGCTCGCCACTCCCGGGGGGGCCTAGAGAGACCCAGTACTTC
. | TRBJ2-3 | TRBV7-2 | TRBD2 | CASRVAGTSGTDTQYF | TGTGCCAGCAGAGTAGCCGGGACTAGCGGGACTGATACGCAGTATTTT
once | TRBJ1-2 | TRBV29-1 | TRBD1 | CSVATGGGGYTF | TGCAGCGTGGCGACAGGGGGAGGGGGCTACACCTTC
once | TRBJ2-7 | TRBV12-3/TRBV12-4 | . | CASSAYYEQYF | TGTGCCAGCAGTGCCTACTACGAGCAGTACTTC
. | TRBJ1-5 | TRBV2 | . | CASSELMAASNQPQHF | TGTGCCAGCAGTGAATTGATGGCGGCGAGCAATCAGCCCCAGCATTTT
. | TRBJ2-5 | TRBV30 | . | CAWKPKVDYSQETQYF | TGTGCCTGGAAGCCGAAAGTAGACTATTCCCAAGAGACCCAGTACTTC
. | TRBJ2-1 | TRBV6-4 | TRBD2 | CASSVVAGGPVNEQFF | TGTGCCAGCAGTGTAGTAGCGGGGGGGCCTGTCAATGAGCAGTTCTTC
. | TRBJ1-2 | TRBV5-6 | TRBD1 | CATKGTVNYGYTF | TGTGCCACCAAGGGGACAGTTAACTATGGCTACACCTTC
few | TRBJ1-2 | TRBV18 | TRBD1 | CASSPDRDGDYGYTF | TGTGCCAGCTCCCCGGACAGGGATGGGGACTATGGCTACACCTTC
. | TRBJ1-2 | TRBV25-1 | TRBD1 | CASSDSEGQGYGYTF | TGTGCCAGCAGTGATTCGGAGGGACAGGGCTATGGCTACACCTTC
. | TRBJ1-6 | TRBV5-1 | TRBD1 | CASSATGGPDSPLHF | TGCGCCAGCAGCGCAACAGGGGGACCCGATTCACCCCTCCACTTT
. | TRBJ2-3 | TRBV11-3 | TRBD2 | CASSHETSGRTDTQYF | TGTGCCAGCAGCCACGAGACTAGCGGGAGGACAGATACGCAGTATTTT
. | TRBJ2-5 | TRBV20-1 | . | CSASGGRAETQYF | TGCAGTGCTAGTGGCGGGCGGGCAGAGACCCAGTACTTC
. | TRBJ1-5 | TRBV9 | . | CASSVGGQPQHF | TGTGCCAGCAGCGTAGGCGGACAGCCCCAGCATTTT
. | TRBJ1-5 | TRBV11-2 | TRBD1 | CASSDRGRNQPQHF | TGTGCCAGCAGCGACAGGGGAAGGAATCAGCCCCAGCATTTT
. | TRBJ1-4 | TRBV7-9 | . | CASSFTGTTNEKLFF | TGTGCCAGCAGCTTTACAGGGACAACTAATGAAAAACTGTTTTTT
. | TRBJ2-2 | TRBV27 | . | CASSPFTSNTGELFF | TGTGCCAGCAGCCCCTTCACTTCGAACACCGGGGAGCTGTTTTTT
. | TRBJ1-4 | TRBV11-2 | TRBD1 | CASSSDRGKGGEKLFF | TGTGCCAGCAGCTCTGACAGGGGGAAAGGAGGGGAAAAACTGTTTTTT
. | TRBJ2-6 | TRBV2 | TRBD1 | CASRDRPSGANVLTF | TGTGCCAGCAGGGACAGGCCCTCTGGGGCCAACGTCCTGACTTTC
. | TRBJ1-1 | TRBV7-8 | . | CASSLVVTEAFF | TGTGCCAGCAGCTTAGTCGTCACTGAAGCTTTCTTT
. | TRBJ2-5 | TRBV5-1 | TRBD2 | CASSFLSGIQETQYF | TGCGCCAGCAGCTTCCTTAGCGGGATCCAGGAGACCCAGTACTTC
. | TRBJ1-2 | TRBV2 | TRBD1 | CASSAQSTGNGYTF | TGTGCCAGCAGTGCTCAATCGACAGGGAATGGCTACACCTTC
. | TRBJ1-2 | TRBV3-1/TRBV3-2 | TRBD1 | CASSPWLGTGDYGYTF | TGTGCCAGCAGCCCGTGGCTTGGTACAGGGGACTATGGCTACACCTTC
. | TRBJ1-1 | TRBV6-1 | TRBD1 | CASSGRQGALNTEAFF | TGTGCCAGCAGTGGGAGACAGGGGGCTCTGAACACTGAAGCTTTCTTT
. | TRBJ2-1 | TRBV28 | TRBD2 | CASSLVVSGSYNEQFF | TGTGCCAGCAGTTTAGTGGTGAGCGGGAGCTACAATGAGCAGTTCTTC
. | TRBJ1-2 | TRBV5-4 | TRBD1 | CASSWGTGVNYGYTF | TGTGCCAGCAGCTGGGGGACAGGTGTTAACTATGGCTACACCTTC
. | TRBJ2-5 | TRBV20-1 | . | CSAANQETQYF | TGCAGTGCCGCGAACCAAGAGACCCAGTACTTC